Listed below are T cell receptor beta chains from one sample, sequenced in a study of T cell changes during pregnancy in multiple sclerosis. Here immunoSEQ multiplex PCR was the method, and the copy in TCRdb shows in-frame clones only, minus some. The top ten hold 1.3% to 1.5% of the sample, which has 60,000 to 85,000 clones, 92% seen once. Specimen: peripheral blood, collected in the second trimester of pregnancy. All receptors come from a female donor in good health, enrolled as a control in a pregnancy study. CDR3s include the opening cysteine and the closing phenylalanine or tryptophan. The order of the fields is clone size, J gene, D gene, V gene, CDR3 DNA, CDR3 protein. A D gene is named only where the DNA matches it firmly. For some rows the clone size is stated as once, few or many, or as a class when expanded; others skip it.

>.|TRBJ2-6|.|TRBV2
TGTGCCAGCAATTTAATAGTATCTGGGGCCAACGTCCTGACTTTC
CASNLIVSGANVLTF
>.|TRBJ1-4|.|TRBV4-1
TGCGCCAGCAGCCAAGATACCCCACGCGGAAAACTGTTTTTT
CASSQDTPRGKLFF
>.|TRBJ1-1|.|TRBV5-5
TGTGCCAGCAGTGAGAGCGCAACGAACACTGAAGCTTTCTTT
CASSESATNTEAFF
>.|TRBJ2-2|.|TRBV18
TGTGCCAGCTCACTTCGGAGTACCGGGGAGCTGTTTTTT
CASSLRSTGELFF
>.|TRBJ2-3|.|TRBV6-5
TGTGCCAGCAGTTACCAAACAACGCAGTATTTT
CASSYQTTQYF
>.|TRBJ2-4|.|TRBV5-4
TGTGCCAGCACCACCCCAGGGGCCAAAAACATTCAGTACTTC
CASTTPGAKNIQYF
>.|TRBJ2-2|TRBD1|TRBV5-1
TGCGCCAGCAGCGTGGACAGGGTGGGCACCGGGGAGCTGTTTTTT
CASSVDRVGTGELFF
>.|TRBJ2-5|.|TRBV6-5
TGTGCCAGCAGTTATAGTCGGGAGACCCAGTACTTC
CASSYSRETQYF
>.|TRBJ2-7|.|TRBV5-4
TGTGCCAGCAGCTTGTCTGCGTCCGAGGCGTACTTC
CASSLSASEAYF
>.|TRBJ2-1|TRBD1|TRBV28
TGTGCCAGCGGAATTCCAGGGGGCAATGAGCAGTTCTTC
CASGIPGGNEQFF
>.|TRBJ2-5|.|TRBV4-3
TGCGCCAGCAGCCCCACTGGACACCCCCAAGAGACCCAGTACTTC
CASSPTGHPQETQYF
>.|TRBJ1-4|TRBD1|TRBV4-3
TGCGCCAGCAGCACGATACAGGGGGCGGGGGAAAAACTGTTTTTT
CASSTIQGAGEKLFF
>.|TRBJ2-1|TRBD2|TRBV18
TGTGCCAGCTCACTCCATAGCGGGAGGGGATACAATGAGCAGTTCTTC
CASSLHSGRGYNEQFF
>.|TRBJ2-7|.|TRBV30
TGTGCCTGGAGGGAAGGGACACCCTACGAGCAGTACTTC
CAWREGTPYEQYF
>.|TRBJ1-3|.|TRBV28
TGTGCCAGCTGCCCCGGTTTATTCTCTGGAAACACCATATATTTT
CASCPGLFSGNTIYF
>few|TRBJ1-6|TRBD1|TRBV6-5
TGTGCCAGCAGTTACGGGACAGAAAATTCACCCCTCCACTTT
CASSYGTENSPLHF
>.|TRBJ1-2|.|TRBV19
TGTGCCAGTAGTAGCTCTACGGGAGGGAAGGGGCGTTACACCTTC
CASSSSTGGKGRYTF
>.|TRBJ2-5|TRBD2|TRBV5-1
TGCGCCAGCAGCTTGGGCGCTAGCGGGGCCGAGGGGACCCAGTACTTC
CASSLGASGAEGTQYF
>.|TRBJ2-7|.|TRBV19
TGTGCCAGTTCGAGGGGGGGCCCCGGGGCGTCCTACGAGCAGTACTTC
CASSRGGPGASYEQYF
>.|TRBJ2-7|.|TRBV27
TGTGCCAGCAGACCAGCCCAGGGTGCAAGCGCCTACGAGCAGTACTTC
CASRPAQGASAYEQYF
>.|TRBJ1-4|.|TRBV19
TGTGCCAGTAGTAGGACCGGGATACCGAATGAAAAACTGTTTTTT
CASSRTGIPNEKLFF
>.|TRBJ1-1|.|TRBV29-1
TGCAGCGTTGTGGGGCTGTTATTGTCAGGACCCACAGAAGCTTTCTTT
CSVVGLLLSGPTEAFF
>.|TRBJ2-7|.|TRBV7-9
TGTGCCAGCAGCAGTACAGGCATAACCTACGAGCAGTACTTC
CASSSTGITYEQYF
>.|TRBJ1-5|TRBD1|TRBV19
TGTGCCAGTACTCTAGGGACAGGGAATCAGCCCCAGCATTTT
CASTLGTGNQPQHF
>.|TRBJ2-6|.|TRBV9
TGTGCCAGCAGCGTCATTTCTGGGGCCAACGTCCTGACTTTC
CASSVISGANVLTF
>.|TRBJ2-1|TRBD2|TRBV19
TGTGCCAGTAGCAAGGGCCTAGCGGACCCCAATGAGCAGTTCTTC
CASSKGLADPNEQFF
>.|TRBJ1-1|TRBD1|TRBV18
TGTGCCAGCTCACCAGACACAGGGGGCGTAAGAAACACTGAAGCTTTCTTT
CASSPDTGGVRNTEAFF
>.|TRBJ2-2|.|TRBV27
TGTGCCAGCAGGGGCCACGGGAACACCGGGGAGCTGTTTTTT
CASRGHGNTGELFF
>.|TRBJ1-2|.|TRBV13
TGTGCCAGCAGCTTAAAGGGGAACTATGGCTACACCTTC
CASSLKGNYGYTF
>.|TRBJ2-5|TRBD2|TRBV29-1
TGCAGCGTCGGGACTAGCGGGTGGGAAGAGACCCAGTACTTC
CSVGTSGWEETQYF
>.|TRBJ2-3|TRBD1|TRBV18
TGTGCCAGCTCACAACAGGGGGCAAGCACAGATACGCAGTATTTT
CASSQQGASTDTQYF
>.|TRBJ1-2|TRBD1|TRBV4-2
TGTGCCAGCAGCCAAGAGAATGGGGGGACAGGGAGCGGCTACACCTTC
CASSQENGGTGSGYTF
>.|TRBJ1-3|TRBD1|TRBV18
TGTGCCAGCTCACCCTTCGTTATCTCGACAGGGGGATCTGGAAACACCATATATTTT
CASSPFVISTGGSGNTIYF